One and the same sample provided the 4 T cell receptor beta chains below, sequenced in a study of T-cell reconstitution after alpha-beta-depleted transplantation in children. TCRbeta library construction was performed incorporating unique molecular identifiers. In TCRdb, the PCR reads were re-called with MiXCR into one record per CDR3 protein. The profile shows roughly 350,000 distinct CDR3 sequences, approximately 10% of them singletons. The sequencing here drew on PBMCs from the stem cell graft donor, taken from the stem cell graft. Receptor source: a human donor who donated a stem cell graft to a child with acute lymphoblastic leukemia.

The chain is built from TRBV20-1 and TRBJ2-4; tentatively, D is TRBD1 (6 bases). The CDR3 runs 14 residues. Germline V lookup: CDR1 DFQATT, CDR2 SNEGSKA (reference sequence). V shed 5 bases and J shed 7 bases, with 18 bases lying between them. The CDR3 nucleotides are TGCAGTGCTGGACAGACCTTTCTCTGGAACATTCAGTACTTC. This gives the protein CSAGQTFLWNIQYF.

The V call is TRBV7-2, the J call TRBJ2-2; D gene unclear. V lost 1 base to trimming and J lost 1 base, with 13 bases between them. Germline V gene sequence: CDR1 SGHTA, CDR2 FQGNSA. The CDR3 consists of 17 residues. The CDR3 spells CASSLGVYRLNTGELFF. DNA for the CDR3: TGTGCCAGCAGCTTAGGGGTCTATCGGTTGAACACCGGGGAGCTGTTTTTT.

The rearrangement links TRBV15 to TRBJ1-5, with TRBD1 matching 7 bases. The CDR3 contains 15 residues. Losses at the gene ends were 3 bases for V and 0 bases for J; bases not matched to a gene: 2. Germline CDR1 and CDR2: LNHNV and YYDKDF (reference sequence). The CDR3 loop reads CATSSGDSSNQPQHF. In DNA form, the CDR3 reads TGTGCCACCAGCAGTGGGGACAGTAGCAATCAGCCCCAGCATTTT. The variable domain in full, with the rest retrieved from reference TRBV15 and TRBJ1-5, is DAMVIQNPRYQVTQFGKPVTLSCSQTLNHNVMYWYQQKSSQAPKLLFHYYDKDFNNEADTPDNFQSRRPNTSFCFLDIRSPGLGDTAMYLCATSSGDSSNQPQHFGDGTRLSIL.

This clonotype turned up a few times. The rearrangement joins TRBV12-3 or TRBV12-4 to TRBJ2-7; TRBD2 matches 11 bases. V gave up 6 bases and J gave up 6 bases; unmatched junction bases: 7. The CDR3 extends over 14 amino acids. For the CDR3, the DNA is TGTGCCAGCAGGCAAACTAGCGGGAGTGGCGAGCAGTACTTC. Its protein is CASRQTSGSGEQYF.